These T cell receptor beta chains were read from a single sample in a study of regulatory T cells in long-lasting Graves disease. TCRdb reprocessed the multiplex PCR reads with MiXCR, giving one entry per CDR3 protein. This table has roughly 440,000 distinct CDR3 sequences, about a sixth appearing once. The same data also went into a second study, on T cells in Graves' hyperthyroidism and ophthalmopathy.

This sample comprised peripheral blood mononuclear cells (PBMCs), obtained at new diagnosis, from a patient treated with antithyroid drugs. The receptors were gathered from a woman aged 18-29 years with Graves disease. CDR3s include the opening cysteine and the closing phenylalanine or tryptophan. Each record gives: CDR3 DNA, CDR3 protein, J gene, V gene, clone size, D gene. The D gene is left open where the match is weak. Where a row states a size, it is once, few, many or the class of an expanded clone; other rows omit it.

cdr3_nt: TGCGCCAGCAGCCAAGAGGGGACTAGTTTGGTTTATGAGCAGTTCTTC; cdr3_aa: CASSQEGTSLVYEQFF; j_call: TRBJ2-1; v_call: TRBV4-1; clone_size: few; d_call: TRBD2
cdr3_nt: TGTGCCAGCAGCCGGCTAGCGGGTTCCGAGCAGTACTTC; cdr3_aa: CASSRLAGSEQYF; j_call: TRBJ2-7; v_call: TRBV7-3; clone_size: many; d_call: TRBD2
cdr3_nt: TGTGCCAGCAGTTACGGGCCAGGACAAGAGACCCAGTACTTC; cdr3_aa: CASSYGPGQETQYF; j_call: TRBJ2-5; v_call: TRBV6-5; clone_size: many; d_call: .
cdr3_nt: TGTGCCAGCAGTGATGGCGGGCTGACCTACAATGAGCAGTTCTTC; cdr3_aa: CASSDGGLTYNEQFF; j_call: TRBJ2-1; v_call: TRBV6-1; clone_size: many; d_call: .
cdr3_nt: TGTGCCAGCAGTTTAGGACGTCTCCCTTTCTACGAGCAGTACTTC; cdr3_aa: CASSLGRLPFYEQYF; j_call: TRBJ2-7; v_call: TRBV3-1; clone_size: many; d_call: .
cdr3_nt: TGTGCCAGCTCACCCCTGCCGAACAATGAGCAGTTCTTC; cdr3_aa: CASSPLPNNEQFF; j_call: TRBJ2-1; v_call: TRBV18; clone_size: many; d_call: .
cdr3_nt: TGTGCCAGCAGGACAGGACTAGCGGAAAGTCAGCAGTTCTTC; cdr3_aa: CASRTGLAESQQFF; j_call: TRBJ2-1; v_call: TRBV3-1; clone_size: many; d_call: TRBD2
cdr3_nt: TGTGCCAGCTCACAGGGTTTTGCTGCCGACACTGAAGCTTTCTTT; cdr3_aa: CASSQGFAADTEAFF; j_call: TRBJ1-1; v_call: TRBV18; clone_size: few; d_call: .
cdr3_nt: TGTGCCAGCACCCCCCTAGTTGGTGTTGGTATATGGGAGTATGGCTACACCTTC; cdr3_aa: CASTPLVGVGIWEYGYTF; j_call: TRBJ1-2; v_call: TRBV12-3/TRBV12-4; clone_size: many; d_call: .
cdr3_nt: TGTGCCAGTAGACCACGGGACGGACCTTGGGAGCAGTACTTC; cdr3_aa: CASRPRDGPWEQYF; j_call: TRBJ2-7; v_call: TRBV19; clone_size: .; d_call: .
cdr3_nt: TGTGCCAGCAGTAAGAAGACACTCACAGATACGCAGTATTTT; cdr3_aa: CASSKKTLTDTQYF; j_call: TRBJ2-3; v_call: TRBV6-1; clone_size: .; d_call: .
cdr3_nt: TGTGCCAGCAGCCAAGCGGTTGTGGGGGGGTACAATGAGCAGTTCTTC; cdr3_aa: CASSQAVVGGYNEQFF; j_call: TRBJ2-1; v_call: TRBV3-1; clone_size: many; d_call: TRBD2
cdr3_nt: TGTGCCAGCAGCTTAGGGCTCATTGAGCAGTTCTTC; cdr3_aa: CASSLGLIEQFF; j_call: TRBJ2-1; v_call: TRBV7-9; clone_size: many; d_call: .
cdr3_nt: TGTGCCAGCAGTTCGGGGACAAGGAACAATGAGCAGTTCTTC; cdr3_aa: CASSSGTRNNEQFF; j_call: TRBJ2-1; v_call: TRBV12-3/TRBV12-4; clone_size: many; d_call: .
cdr3_nt: TGTGCCAGCAGCCTTTGGACAGCTACGACCGGGGAGCTGTTTTTT; cdr3_aa: CASSLWTATTGELFF; j_call: TRBJ2-2; v_call: TRBV14; clone_size: many; d_call: .